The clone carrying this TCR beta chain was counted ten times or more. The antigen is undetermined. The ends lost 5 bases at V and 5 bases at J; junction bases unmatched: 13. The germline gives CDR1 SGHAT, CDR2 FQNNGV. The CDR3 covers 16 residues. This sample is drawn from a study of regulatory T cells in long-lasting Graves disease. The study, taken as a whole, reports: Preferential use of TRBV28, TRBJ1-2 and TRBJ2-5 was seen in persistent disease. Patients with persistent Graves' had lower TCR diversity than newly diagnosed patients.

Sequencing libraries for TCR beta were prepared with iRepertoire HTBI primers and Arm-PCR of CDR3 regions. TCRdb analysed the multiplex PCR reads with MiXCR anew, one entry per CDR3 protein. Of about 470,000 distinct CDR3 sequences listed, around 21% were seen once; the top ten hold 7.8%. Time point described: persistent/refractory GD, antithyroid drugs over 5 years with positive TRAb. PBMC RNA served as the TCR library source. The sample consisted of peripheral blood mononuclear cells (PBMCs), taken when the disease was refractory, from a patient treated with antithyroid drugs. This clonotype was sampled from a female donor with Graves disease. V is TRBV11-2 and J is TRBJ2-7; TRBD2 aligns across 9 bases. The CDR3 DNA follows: TGTGCCAGCAGCACCCCGGGACTAGCCCTTCGGGACGAGCAGTACTTC. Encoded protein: CASSTPGLALRDEQYF.